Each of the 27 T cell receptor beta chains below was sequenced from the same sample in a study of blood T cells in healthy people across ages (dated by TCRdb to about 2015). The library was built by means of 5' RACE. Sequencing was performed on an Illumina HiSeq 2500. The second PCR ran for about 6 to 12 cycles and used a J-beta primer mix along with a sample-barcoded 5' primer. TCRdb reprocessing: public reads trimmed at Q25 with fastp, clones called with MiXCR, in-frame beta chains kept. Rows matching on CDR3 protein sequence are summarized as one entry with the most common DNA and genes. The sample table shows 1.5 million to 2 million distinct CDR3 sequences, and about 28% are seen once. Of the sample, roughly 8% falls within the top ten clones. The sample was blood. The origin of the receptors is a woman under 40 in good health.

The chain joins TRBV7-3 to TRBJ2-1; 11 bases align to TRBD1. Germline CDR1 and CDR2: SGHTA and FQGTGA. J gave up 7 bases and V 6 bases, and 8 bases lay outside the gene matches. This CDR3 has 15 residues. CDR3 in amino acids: CASSSDGTGGNEQFF. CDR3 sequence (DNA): TGTGCCAGCAGTTCCGACGGGACAGGGGGTAATGAGCAGTTCTTC.

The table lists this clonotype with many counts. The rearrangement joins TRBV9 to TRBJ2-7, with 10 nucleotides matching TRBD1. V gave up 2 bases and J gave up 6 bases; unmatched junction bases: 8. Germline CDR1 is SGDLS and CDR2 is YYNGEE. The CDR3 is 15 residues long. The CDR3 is CASSVQGQGHLEQYF. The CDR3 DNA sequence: TGTGCCAGCAGCGTCCAGGGACAGGGGCACCTCGAGCAGTACTTC.

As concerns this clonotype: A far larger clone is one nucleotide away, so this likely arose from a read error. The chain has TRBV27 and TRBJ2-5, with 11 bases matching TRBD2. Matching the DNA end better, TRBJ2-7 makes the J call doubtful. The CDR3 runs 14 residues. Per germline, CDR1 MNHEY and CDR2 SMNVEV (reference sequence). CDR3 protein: CTSSSSGGPYEQYF. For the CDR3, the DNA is TGTACCAGCAGCTCTAGCGGGGGGCCCTACGAGCAGTACTTC.

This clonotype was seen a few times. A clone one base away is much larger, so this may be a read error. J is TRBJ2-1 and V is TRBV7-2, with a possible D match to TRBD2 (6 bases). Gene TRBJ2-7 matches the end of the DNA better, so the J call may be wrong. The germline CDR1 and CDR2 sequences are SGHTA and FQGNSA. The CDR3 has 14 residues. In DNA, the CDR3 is TGTGCCAGCAGCGCTCGCGGGGATTACAATGAGCAGTACTTC. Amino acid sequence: CASSARGDYNEQYF.

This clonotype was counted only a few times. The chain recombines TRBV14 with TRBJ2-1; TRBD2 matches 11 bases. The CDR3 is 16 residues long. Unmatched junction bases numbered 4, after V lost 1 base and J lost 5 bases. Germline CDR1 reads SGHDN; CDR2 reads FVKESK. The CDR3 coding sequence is TGTGCCAGCAGCCAAGTAGCGGGGGGGACCCACAATGAGCAGTTCTTC. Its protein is CASSQVAGGTHNEQFF.

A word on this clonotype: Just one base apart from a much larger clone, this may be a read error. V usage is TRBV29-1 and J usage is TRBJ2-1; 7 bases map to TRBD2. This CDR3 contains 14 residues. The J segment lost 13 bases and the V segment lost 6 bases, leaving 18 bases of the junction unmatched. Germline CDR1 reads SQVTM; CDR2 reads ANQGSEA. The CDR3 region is CSVGGFGGEETQFF. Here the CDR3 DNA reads TGCAGCGTCGGGGGGTTTGGAGGGGAAGAGACCCAGTTCTTC.

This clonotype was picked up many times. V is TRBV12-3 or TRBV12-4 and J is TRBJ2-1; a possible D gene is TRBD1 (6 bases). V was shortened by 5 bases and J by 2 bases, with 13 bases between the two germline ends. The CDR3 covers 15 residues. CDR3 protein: CASSPDRTAYNEQFF. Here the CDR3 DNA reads TGTGCCAGCAGTCCCGACAGGACGGCCTACAATGAGCAGTTCTTC.

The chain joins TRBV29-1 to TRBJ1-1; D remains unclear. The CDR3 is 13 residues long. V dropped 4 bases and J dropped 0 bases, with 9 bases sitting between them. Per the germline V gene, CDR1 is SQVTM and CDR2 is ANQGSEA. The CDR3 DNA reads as TGCAGCGTTGGGAGGAGATTGAACACTGAAGCTTTCTTT. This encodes CSVGRRLNTEAFF.

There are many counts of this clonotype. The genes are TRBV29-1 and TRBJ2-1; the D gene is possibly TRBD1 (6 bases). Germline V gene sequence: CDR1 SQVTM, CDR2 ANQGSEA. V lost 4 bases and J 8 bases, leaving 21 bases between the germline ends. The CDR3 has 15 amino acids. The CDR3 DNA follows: TGCAGCGTTGGGGCAGGGGCCGCAAGAGGGGATGAGCAGTTCTTC. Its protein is CSVGAGAARGDEQFF.

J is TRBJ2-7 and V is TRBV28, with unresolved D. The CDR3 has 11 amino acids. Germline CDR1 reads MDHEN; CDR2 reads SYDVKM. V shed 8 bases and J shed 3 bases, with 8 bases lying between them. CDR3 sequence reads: CASQDVYEQYF. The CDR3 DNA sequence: TGTGCCAGCCAGGACGTCTACGAGCAGTACTTC.

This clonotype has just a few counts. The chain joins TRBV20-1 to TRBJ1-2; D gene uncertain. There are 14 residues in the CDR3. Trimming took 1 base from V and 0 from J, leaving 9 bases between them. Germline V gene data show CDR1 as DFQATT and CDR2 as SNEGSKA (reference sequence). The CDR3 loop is CSARALGSNYGYTF. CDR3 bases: TGCAGTGCTAGAGCTTTGGGATCTAACTATGGCTACACCTTC.

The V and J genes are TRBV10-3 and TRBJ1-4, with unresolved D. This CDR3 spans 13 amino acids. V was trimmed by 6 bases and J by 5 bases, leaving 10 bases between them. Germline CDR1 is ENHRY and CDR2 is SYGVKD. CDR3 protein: CAIRSEPNEKLFF. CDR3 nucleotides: TGTGCCATCAGGTCCGAGCCAAATGAAAAACTGTTTTTT.

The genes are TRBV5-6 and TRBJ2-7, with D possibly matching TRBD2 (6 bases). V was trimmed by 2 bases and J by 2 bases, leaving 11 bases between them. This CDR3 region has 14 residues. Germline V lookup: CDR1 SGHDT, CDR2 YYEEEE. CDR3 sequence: CASSFWGVTYEQYF. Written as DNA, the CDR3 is TGTGCCAGCAGCTTTTGGGGGGTAACCTACGAGCAGTACTTC.

Here the CDR3 DNA reads TGTGCCAGCAGCCAAGGGCGGGGGCGAAATGAGCAGTTCTTC. Translating it yields CASSQGRGRNEQFF. This sequence joins TRBV3-1 and TRBJ2-1, with D tentatively TRBD2 (7 bases). Trimming cost V 1 base and J 7 bases, with 11 bases left between them. In germline, CDR1 is LGHDT, CDR2 YNNKEL (reference sequence). The CDR3 has 14 residues.

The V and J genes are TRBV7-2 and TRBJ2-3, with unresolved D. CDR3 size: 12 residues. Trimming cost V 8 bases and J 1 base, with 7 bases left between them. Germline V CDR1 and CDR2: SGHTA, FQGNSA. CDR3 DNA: TGTGCCAGCGACTTAGGCACAGATACGCAGTATTTT. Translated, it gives CASDLGTDTQYF.

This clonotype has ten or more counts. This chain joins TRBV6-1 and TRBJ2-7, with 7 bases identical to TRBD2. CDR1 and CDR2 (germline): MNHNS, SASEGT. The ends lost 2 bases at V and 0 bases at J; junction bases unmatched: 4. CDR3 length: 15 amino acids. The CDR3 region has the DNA TGTGCCAGCAGTGAACTGGCTAGCGGCTCCTACGAGCAGTACTTC. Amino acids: CASSELASGSYEQYF.

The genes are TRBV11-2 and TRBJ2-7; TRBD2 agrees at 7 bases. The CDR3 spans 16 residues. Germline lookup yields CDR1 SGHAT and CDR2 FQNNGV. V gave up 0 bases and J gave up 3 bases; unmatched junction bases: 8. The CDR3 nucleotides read TGTGCCAGCAGCTTAGATGTGGGAGGGCCCAACTACGAGCAGTACTTC. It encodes CASSLDVGGPNYEQYF.

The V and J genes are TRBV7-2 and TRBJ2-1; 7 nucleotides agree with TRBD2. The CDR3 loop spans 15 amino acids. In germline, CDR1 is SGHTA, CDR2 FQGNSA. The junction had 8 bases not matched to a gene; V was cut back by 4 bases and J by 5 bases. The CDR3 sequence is CASSSSGTTDNEQFF. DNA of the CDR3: TGTGCCAGCAGCTCGTCCGGGACTACCGACAATGAGCAGTTCTTC.

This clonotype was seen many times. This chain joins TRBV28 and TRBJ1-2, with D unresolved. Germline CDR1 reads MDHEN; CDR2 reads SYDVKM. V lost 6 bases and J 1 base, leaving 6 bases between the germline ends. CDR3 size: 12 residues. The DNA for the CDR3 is TGTGCCAGCAGGACTGATAACTATGGCTACACCTTC. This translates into CASRTDNYGYTF.

This chain's CDR3 is CASIRAGRSGETQYF. CDR3 in DNA: TGTGCCAGTATTCGCGCGGGCCGTTCCGGGGAGACCCAGTACTTC. The rearrangement links TRBV28 to TRBJ2-5, with D possibly being TRBD2 (5 bases). CDR3 length: 15 amino acids. Germline V lookup: CDR1 MDHEN, CDR2 SYDVKM. V shed 9 bases and J shed 5 bases, with 22 bases lying between them.

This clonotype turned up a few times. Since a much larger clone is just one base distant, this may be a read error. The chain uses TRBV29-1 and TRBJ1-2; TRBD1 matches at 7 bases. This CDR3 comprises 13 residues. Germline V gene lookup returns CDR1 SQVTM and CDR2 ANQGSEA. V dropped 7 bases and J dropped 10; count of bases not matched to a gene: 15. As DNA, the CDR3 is TGCAGCGCAAACCCAGGGGGAATGGGAGACTACACCTTC. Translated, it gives CSANPGGMGDYTF.

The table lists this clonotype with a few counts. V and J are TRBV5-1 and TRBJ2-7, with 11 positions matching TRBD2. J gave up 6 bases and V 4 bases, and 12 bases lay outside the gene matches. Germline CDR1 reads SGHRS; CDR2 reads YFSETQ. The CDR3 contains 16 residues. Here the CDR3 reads CASSAPTSGAQLEQYF. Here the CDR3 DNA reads TGCGCCAGCAGCGCCCCGACTAGCGGGGCCCAGCTCGAGCAGTACTTC. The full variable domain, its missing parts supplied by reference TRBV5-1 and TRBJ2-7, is KAGVTQTPRYLIKTRGQQVTLSCSPISGHRSVSWYQQTPGQGLQFLFEYFSETQRNKGNFPGRFSGRQFSNSRSEMNVSTLELGDSALYLCASSAPTSGAQLEQYFGPGTRLTVT.

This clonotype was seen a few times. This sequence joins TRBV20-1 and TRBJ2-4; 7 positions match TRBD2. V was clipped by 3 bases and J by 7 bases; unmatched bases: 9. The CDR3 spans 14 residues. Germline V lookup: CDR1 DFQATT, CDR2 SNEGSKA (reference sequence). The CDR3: CSARSRELLNIQYF. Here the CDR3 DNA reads TGCAGTGCTAGGTCGCGGGAGCTCCTGAACATTCAGTACTTC.

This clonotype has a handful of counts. The CDR3 protein is CSATHNEQFF. DNA of the CDR3: TGCAGTGCCACTCACAATGAGCAGTTCTTC. The V and J genes are TRBV20-1 and TRBJ2-1; D unclear. V was shortened by 6 bases and J by 5 bases, with 5 bases between the two germline ends. CDR3 length equals 10 residues. Germline V lookup: CDR1 DFQATT, CDR2 SNEGSKA (reference sequence).

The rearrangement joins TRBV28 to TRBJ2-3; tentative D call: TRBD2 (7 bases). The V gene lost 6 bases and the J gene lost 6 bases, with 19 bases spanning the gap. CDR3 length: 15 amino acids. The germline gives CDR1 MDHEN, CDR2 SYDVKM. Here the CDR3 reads CASSSGGPRGDTQYF. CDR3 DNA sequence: TGTGCCAGCAGCTCCGGGGGCCCGCGGGGGGATACGCAGTATTTT. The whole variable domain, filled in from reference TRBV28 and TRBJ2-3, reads DVKVTQSSRYLVKRTGEKVFLECVQDMDHENMFWYRQDPGLGLRLIYFSYDVKMKEKGDIPEGYSVSREKKERFSLILESASTNQTSMYLCASSSGGPRGDTQYFGPGTRLTVL.

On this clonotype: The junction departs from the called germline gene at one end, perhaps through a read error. CDR3 residues: CASSTYSEQFF. In nucleotides, the CDR3 is TGTGCCAGCAGTACCTACAGTGAGCAGTTCTTC. The chain recombines TRBV12-3 or TRBV12-4 with TRBJ2-1; the D is unclear. The CDR3 runs 11 residues.

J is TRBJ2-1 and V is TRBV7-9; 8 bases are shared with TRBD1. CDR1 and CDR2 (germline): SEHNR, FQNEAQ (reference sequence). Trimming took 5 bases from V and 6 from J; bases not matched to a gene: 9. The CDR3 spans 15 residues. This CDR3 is CASSDSLQGGNEQFF. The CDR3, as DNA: TGTGCCAGCAGCGATTCACTACAGGGGGGCAATGAGCAGTTCTTC.